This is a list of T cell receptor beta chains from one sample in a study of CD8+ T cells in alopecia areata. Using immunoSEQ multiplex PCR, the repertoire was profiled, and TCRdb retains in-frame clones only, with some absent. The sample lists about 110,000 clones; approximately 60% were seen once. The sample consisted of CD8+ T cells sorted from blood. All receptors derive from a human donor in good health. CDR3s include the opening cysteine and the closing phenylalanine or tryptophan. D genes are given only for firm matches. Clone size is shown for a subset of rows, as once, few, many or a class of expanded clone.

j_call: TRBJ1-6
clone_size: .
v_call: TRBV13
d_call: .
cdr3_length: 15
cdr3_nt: TGTGCCAGCAGCTTAACCCTGGGGGGAGGTTCACCCCTCCACTTT
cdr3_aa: CASSLTLGGGSPLHF

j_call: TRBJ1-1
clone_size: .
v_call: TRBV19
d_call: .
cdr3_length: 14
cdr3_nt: TGTGCCAGTACCCAAGGGGGGGCAGGCACTGAAGCTTTCTTT
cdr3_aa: CASTQGGAGTEAFF

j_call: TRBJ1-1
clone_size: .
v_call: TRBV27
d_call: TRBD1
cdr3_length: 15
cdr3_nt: TGTGCCAGCAGTCCTAACGGACAGGGGAACACTGAAGCTTTCTTT
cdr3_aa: CASSPNGQGNTEAFF

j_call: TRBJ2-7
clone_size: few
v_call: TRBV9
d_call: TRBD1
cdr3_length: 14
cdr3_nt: TGTGCCAGCAGCGTTGGGACAGCCACCTACGAGCAGTACTTC
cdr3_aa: CASSVGTATYEQYF

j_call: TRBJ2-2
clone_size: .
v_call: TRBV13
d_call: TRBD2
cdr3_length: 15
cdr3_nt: TGTGCCAGCAGCCCCCGGACTAGCCGGACCGGGGAGCTGTTTTTT
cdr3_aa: CASSPRTSRTGELFF

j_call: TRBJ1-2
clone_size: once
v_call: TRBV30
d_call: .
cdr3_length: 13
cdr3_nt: TGTGCCTGTAATACGCAGGGCCCGGTGTACTACACCTTC
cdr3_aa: CACNTQGPVYYTF

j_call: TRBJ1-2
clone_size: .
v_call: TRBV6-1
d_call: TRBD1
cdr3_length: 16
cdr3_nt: TGTGCCAGCAGTGAAGCGGGGGACAGGCTGAACTATGGCTACACCTTC
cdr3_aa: CASSEAGDRLNYGYTF

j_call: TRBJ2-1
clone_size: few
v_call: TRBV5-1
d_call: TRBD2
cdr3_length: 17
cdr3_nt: TGCGCCAGCAGCTTGGTGCAGCGCGGGGGGGCCCCGGATGAGCAGTTCTTC
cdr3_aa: CASSLVQRGGAPDEQFF

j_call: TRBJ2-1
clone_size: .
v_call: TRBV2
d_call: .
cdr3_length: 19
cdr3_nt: TGTGCCAGCAGCGGCCCTAGGAAGGGGGGGCTCCCCCCTTACAATGAGCAGTTCTTC
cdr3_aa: CASSGPRKGGLPPYNEQFF

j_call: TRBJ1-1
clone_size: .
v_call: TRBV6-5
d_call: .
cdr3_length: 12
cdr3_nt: TGTGCCAGCAGTACAGGGTTCACTGAAGCTTTCTTT
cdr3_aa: CASSTGFTEAFF

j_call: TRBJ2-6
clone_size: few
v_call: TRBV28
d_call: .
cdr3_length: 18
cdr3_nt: TGTGCCAGCAGTTTCACGTACAGTGAAAGCTCTGGGGCCAACGTCCTGACTTTC
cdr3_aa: CASSFTYSESSGANVLTF

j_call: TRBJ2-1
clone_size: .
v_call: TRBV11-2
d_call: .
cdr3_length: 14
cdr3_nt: TGTGCCAGCACGAAGGGCCCCTTTTACAATGAGCAGTTCTTC
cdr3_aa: CASTKGPFYNEQFF

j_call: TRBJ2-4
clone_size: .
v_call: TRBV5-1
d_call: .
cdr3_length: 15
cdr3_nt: TGCGCCAGCAGCAGGTTGGGGAGTATCAAAAACATTCAGTACTTC
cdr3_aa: CASSRLGSIKNIQYF

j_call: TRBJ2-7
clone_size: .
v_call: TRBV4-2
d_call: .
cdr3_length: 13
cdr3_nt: TGTGCCAGCAGCCAAGGGTCCTCCTACGAGCAGTACTTC
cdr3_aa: CASSQGSSYEQYF